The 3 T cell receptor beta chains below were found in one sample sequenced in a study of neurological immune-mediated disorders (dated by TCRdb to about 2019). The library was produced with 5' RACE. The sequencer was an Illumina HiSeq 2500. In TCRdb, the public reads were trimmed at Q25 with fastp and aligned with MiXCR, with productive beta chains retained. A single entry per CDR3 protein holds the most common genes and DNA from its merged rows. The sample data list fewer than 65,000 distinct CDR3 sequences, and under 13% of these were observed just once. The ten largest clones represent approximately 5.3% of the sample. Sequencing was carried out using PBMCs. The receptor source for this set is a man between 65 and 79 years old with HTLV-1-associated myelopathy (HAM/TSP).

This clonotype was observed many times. CDR3 in amino acids: CASSPRLIQETQYF. The CDR3 nucleotides read TGTGCCAGCAGCCCCCGCTTGATCCAAGAGACCCAGTACTTC. V and J are TRBV7-2 and TRBJ2-5; D unclear. CDR3 size: 14 residues. Trimming removed 5 bases at V and 1 base at J, with 11 bases between. In germline, CDR1 is SGHTA, CDR2 FQGNSA.

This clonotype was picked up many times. CDR3 sequence reads: CASSPPGQNNEQFF. In DNA form, the CDR3 reads TGCGCCAGCAGCCCACCGGGACAGAACAATGAGCAGTTCTTC. The chain is built from TRBV5-1 and TRBJ2-1; TRBD1 matches at 7 bases. Germline V gives CDR1 SGHRS, CDR2 YFSETQ. The junction had 6 bases not matched to a gene; V was cut back by 4 bases and J by 5 bases. The CDR3 extends over 14 amino acids. Full variable domain (rest looked up from reference TRBV5-1 and TRBJ2-1): KAGVTQTPRYLIKTRGQQVTLSCSPISGHRSVSWYQQTPGQGLQFLFEYFSETQRNKGNFPGRFSGRQFSNSRSEMNVSTLELGDSALYLCASSPPGQNNEQFFGPGTRLTVL.

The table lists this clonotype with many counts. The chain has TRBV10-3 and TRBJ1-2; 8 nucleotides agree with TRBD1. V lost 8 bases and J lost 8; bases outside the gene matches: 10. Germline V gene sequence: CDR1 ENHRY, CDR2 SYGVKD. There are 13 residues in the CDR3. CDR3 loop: CAIGEDRASGYTF. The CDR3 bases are TGTGCCATCGGCGAGGACAGGGCCTCGGGCTACACCTTC.